These T cell receptor beta chains were read from a single sample in a study of blood T cells in healthy people across ages. MiXCR was run by TCRdb on the 5' RACE reads, yielding one entry per CDR3 protein. The sample carries some 1.4 million distinct CDR3 sequences, about 40% recorded once. The specimen was blood. These receptors were obtained from a woman aged 18-30 years in good health. Both conserved end residues are trimmed from each CDR3. The order of the fields is V gene, CDR3 length, CDR3 protein.

V gene: TRBV10-3
CDR3 length: 13
CDR3 protein: AISGLAGTTDTQY

V gene: TRBV20-1
CDR3 length: 11
CDR3 protein: SARVGEGNEQF

V gene: TRBV27
CDR3 length: 13
CDR3 protein: ASTLLGVGDSPLH

V gene: TRBV20-1
CDR3 length: 13
CDR3 protein: SARDNRQGYNEQF

V gene: TRBV10-3
CDR3 length: 13
CDR3 protein: AISEFGGSTYEQY

V gene: TRBV30
CDR3 length: 11
CDR3 protein: AWSVLQGYEQY

V gene: TRBV7-8
CDR3 length: 13
CDR3 protein: ASSFMRGGLDTQY

V gene: TRBV20-1
CDR3 length: 13
CDR3 protein: SAPIQADSGNTIY

V gene: TRBV20-1
CDR3 length: 11
CDR3 protein: SASRDYQETQF

V gene: TRBV20-1
CDR3 length: 13
CDR3 protein: SASVNEDTVREQY